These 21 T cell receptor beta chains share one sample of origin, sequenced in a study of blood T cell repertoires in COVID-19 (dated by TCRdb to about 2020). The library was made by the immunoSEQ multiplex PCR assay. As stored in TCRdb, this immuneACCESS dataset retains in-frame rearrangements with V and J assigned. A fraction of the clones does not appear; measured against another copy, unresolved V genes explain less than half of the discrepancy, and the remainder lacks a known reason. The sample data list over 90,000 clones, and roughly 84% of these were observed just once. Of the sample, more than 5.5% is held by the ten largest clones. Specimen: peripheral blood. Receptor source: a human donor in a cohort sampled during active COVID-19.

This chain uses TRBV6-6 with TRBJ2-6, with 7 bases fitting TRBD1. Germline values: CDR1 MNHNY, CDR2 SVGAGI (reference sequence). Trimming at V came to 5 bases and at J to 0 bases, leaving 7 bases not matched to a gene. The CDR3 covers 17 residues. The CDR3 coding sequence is TGTGCCAGCAGTCTCGGGACAGTAGCCTCTGGGGCCAACGTCCTGACTTTC. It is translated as CASSLGTVASGANVLTF.

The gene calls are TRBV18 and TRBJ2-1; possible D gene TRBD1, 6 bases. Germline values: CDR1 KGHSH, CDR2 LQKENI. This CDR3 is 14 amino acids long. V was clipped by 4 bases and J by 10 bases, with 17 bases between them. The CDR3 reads CASSQGRTVGEQFF. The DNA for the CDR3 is TGTGCCAGCTCACAAGGTCGGACAGTCGGAGAGCAGTTCTTC.

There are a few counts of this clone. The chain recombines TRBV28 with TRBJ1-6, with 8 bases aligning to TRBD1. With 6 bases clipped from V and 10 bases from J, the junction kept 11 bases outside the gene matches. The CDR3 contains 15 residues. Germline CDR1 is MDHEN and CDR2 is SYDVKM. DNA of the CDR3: TGTGCCAGCAGGCCCGGGAGGACAGGGAGCTCACCCCTCCACTTT. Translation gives CASRPGRTGSSPLHF.

In DNA form, the CDR3 reads TGTGCCAGCAGCTTAGGGGGGGGTAGCAATCAGCCCCAGCATTTT. Its protein product is CASSLGGGSNQPQHF. The chain employs TRBV7-9 and TRBJ1-5; weak D call: TRBD1 (5 bases). The germline V gene encodes CDR1 SEHNR and CDR2 FQNEAQ (reference sequence). Trimming left V 1 base short and J 0 bases short, with 7 bases between. The CDR3 length is 15 residues.

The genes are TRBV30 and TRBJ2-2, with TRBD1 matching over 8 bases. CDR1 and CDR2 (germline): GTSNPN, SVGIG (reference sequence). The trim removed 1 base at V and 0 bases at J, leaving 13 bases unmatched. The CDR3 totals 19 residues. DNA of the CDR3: TGTGCCTGGAGTGGCCTAGGGACAGGCCCGACCGCGAACACCGGGGAGCTGTTTTTT. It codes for CAWSGLGTGPTANTGELFF.

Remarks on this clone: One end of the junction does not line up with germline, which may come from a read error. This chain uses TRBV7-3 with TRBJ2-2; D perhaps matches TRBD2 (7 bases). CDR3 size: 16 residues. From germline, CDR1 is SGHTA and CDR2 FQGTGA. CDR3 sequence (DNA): TGTGCCAGCAGTTTAAACGGGGGGCAGGACACCGGGGAGCTGTTTTTT. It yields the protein CASSLNGGQDTGELFF. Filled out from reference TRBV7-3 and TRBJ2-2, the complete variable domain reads GAGVSQTPSNKVTEKGKYVELRCDPISGHTALYWYRQSLGQGPEFLIYFQGTGAADDSGLPNDRFFAVRPEGSVSTLKIQRTERGDSAVYLCASSLNGGQDTGELFFGEGSRLTVL.

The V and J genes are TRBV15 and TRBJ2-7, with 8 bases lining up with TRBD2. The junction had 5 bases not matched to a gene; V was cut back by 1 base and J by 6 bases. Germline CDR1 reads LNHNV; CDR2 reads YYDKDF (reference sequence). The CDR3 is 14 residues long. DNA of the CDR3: TGTGCCACCAGCAGAGGACCAGGGACTAGCGAGCAGTACTTC. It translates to CATSRGPGTSEQYF. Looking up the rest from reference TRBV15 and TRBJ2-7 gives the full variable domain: DAMVIQNPRYQVTQFGKPVTLSCSQTLNHNVMYWYQQKSSQAPKLLFHYYDKDFNNEADTPDNFQSRRPNTSFCFLDIRSPGLGDTAMYLCATSRGPGTSEQYFGPGTRLTVT.

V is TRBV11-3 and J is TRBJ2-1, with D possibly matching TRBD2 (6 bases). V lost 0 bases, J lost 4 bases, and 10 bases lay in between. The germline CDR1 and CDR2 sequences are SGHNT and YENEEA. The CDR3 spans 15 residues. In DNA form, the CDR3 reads TGTGCCAGCAGCTTAGATTCGCGGGGTTACAATGAGCAGTTCTTC. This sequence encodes CASSLDSRGYNEQFF.

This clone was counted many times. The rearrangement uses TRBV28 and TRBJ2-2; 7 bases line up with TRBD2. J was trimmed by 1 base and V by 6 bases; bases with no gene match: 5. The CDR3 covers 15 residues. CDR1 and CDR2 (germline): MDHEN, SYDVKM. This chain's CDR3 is CASSPTSRNTGELFF. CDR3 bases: TGTGCCAGCAGCCCGACTAGCCGGAACACCGGGGAGCTGTTTTTT.

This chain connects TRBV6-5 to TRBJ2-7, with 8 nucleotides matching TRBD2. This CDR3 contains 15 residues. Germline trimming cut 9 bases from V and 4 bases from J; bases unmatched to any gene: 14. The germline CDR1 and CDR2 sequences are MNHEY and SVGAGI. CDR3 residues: CASAVDGRAGYEQYF. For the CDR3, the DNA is TGTGCCAGTGCTGTAGACGGGAGGGCCGGATACGAGCAGTACTTC.

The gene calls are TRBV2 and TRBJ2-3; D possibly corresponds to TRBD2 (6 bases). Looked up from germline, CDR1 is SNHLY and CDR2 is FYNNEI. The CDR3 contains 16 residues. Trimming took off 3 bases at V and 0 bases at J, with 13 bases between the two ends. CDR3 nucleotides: TGTGCCAGCAGTGAGGTCCGGGAGACTAGCACAGATACGCAGTATTTT. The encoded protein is CASSEVRETSTDTQYF.

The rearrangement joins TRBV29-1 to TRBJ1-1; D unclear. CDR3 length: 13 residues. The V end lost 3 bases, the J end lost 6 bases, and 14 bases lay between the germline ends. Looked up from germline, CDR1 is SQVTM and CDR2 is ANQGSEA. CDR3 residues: CSVDEGERAEAFF. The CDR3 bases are TGCAGCGTTGACGAGGGAGAGAGGGCTGAAGCTTTCTTT.

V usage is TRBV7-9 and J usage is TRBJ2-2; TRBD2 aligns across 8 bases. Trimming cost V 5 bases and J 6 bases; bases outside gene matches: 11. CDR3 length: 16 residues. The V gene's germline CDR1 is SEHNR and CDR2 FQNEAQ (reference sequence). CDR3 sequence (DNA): TGTGCCAGCAGCCTCGGAGGAGCGGGAGCCGCCGGGGAGCTGTTTTTT. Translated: CASSLGGAGAAGELFF.

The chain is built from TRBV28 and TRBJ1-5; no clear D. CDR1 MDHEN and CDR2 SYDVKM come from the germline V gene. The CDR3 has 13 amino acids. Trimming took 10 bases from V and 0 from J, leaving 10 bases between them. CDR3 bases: TGTGCCACCGAGGGTGGTAGCAATCAGCCCCAGCATTTT. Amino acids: CATEGGSNQPQHF.

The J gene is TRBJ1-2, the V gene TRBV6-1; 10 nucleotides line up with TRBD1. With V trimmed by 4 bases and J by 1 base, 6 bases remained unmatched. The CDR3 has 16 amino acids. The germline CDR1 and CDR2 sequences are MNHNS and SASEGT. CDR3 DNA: TGTGCCAGCAGTGTAGGGACAGGGGAGCTTAACTATGGCTACACCTTC. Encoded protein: CASSVGTGELNYGYTF.

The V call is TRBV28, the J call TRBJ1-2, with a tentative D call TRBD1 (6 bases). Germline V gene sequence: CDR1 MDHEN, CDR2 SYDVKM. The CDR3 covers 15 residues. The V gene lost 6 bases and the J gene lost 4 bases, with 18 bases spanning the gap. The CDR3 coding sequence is TGTGCCAGCAGCCGAGAGACCGGGACAACCTATGGCTACACCTTC. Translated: CASSRETGTTYGYTF.

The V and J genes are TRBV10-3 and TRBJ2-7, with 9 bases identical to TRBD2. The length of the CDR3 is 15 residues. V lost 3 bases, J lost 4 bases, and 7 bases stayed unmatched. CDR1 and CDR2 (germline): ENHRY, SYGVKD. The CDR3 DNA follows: TGTGCCATCAGTGAACCCGGGACTAGCACGTACGAGCAGTACTTC. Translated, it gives CAISEPGTSTYEQYF.

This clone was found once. The CDR3, as DNA: TGTGCCAGCAGTGAAGTAACAGGGGTCACTGAAGCTTTCTTT. It yields the protein CASSEVTGVTEAFF. The V call is TRBV6-1, the J call TRBJ1-1; 7 positions match TRBD1. Germline-derived CDR1 and CDR2 are MNHNS and SASEGT. CDR3 length: 14 amino acids. The ends lost 1 base at V and 4 bases at J; junction bases unmatched: 3.

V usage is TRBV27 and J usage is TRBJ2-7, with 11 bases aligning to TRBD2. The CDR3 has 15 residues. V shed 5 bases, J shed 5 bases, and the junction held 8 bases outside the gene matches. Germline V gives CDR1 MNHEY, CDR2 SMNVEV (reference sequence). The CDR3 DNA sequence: TGTGCCAGCAGTCCCACTAGCGGGAGAACCAACGAGCAGTACTTC. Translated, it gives CASSPTSGRTNEQYF.

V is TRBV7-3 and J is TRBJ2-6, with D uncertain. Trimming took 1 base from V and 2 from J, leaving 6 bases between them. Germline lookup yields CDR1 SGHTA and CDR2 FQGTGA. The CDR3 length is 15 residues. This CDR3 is CASSLRATGANVLTF. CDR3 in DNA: TGTGCCAGCAGCTTAAGGGCTACTGGGGCCAACGTCCTGACTTTC.

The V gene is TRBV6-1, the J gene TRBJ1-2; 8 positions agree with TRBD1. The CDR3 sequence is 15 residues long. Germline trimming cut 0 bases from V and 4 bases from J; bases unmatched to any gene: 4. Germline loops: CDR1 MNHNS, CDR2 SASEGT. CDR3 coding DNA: TGTGCCAGCAGTGAAGCCCCAGGGGGCAGCTATGGCTACACCTTC. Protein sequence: CASSEAPGGSYGYTF.